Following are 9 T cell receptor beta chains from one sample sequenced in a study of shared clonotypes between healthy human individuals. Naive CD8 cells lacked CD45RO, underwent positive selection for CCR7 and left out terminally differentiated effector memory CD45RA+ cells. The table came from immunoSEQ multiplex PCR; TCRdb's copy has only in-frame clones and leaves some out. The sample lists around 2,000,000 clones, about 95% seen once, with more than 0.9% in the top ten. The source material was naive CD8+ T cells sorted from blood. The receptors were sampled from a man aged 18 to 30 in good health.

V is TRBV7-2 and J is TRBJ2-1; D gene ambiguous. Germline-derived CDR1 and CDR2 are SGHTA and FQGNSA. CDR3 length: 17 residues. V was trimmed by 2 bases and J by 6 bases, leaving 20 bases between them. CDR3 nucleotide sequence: TGTGCCAGCAGCTTATTAGGGCCCGGGCCCCACCTCAATGAGCAGTTCTTC. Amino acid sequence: CASSLLGPGPHLNEQFF.

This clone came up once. This CDR3 reads CASSPMGQLSFGYTF. CDR3 coding DNA: TGTGCCAGCAGCCCGATGGGACAGTTATCTTTTGGCTACACCTTC. This chain joins TRBV13 and TRBJ1-2, with 7 bases fitting TRBD1. In germline, CDR1 is PRHDT, CDR2 FYEKMQ (reference sequence). The V segment lost 5 bases and the J segment 7 bases; nucleotides outside the gene matches: 13. The CDR3 runs to 15 residues.

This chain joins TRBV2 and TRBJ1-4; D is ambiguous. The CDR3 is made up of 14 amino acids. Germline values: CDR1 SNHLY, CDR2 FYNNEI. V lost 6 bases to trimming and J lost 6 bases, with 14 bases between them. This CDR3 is CASRSEGFDEKLFF. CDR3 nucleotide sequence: TGTGCCAGCAGGAGTGAGGGCTTCGATGAAAAACTGTTTTTT.

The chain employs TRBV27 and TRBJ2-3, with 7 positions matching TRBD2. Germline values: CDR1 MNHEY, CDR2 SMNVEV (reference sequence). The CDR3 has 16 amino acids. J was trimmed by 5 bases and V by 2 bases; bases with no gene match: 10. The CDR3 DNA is TGTGCCAGCAGTTTAGGGGCGGGAGCTCCGCAAGATACGCAGTATTTT. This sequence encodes CASSLGAGAPQDTQYF.

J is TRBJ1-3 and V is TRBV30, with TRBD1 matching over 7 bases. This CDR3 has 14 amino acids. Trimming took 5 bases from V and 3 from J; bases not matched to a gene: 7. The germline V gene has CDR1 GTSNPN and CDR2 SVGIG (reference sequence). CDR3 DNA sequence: TGTGCCTGGGGAACAGGGGTGGGTGGAAACACCATATATTTT. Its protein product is CAWGTGVGGNTIYF.

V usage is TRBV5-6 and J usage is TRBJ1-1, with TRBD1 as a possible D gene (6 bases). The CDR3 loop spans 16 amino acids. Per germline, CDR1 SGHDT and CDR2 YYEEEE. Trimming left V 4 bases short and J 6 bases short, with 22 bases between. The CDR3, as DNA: TGTGCCAGCAGCCCGGCGAGCGGGGGCTTGATAGCTGAAGCTTTCTTT. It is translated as CASSPASGGLIAEAFF.

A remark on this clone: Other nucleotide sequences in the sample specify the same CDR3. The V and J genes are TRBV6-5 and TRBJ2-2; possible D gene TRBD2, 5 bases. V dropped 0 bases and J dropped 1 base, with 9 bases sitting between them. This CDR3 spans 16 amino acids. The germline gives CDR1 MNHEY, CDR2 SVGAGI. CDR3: CASSYSTGENTGELFF. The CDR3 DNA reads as TGTGCCAGCAGTTACTCGACCGGGGAGAACACCGGGGAGCTGTTTTTT.

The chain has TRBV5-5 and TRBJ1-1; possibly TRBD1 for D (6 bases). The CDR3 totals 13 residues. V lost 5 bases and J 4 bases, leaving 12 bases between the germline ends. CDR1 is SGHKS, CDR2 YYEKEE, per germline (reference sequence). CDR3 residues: CASRQGSGTEAFF. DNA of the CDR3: TGTGCCAGCAGACAGGGATCGGGCACTGAAGCTTTCTTT.

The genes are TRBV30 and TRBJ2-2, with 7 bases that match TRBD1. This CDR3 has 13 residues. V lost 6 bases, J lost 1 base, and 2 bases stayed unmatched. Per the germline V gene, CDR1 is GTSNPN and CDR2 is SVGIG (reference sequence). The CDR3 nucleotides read TGTGCCTGCGGGACAGTGAACACCGGGGAGCTGTTTTTT. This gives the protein CACGTVNTGELFF.